The subject of this entry is one T cell receptor beta chain. This clone was seen only a few times. The specificity of this receptor is unknown. Per-base qualities were not stored, and no clone one base away is much larger. Inclusion was restricted to participants for whom at least one PBMC sample before ART initiation and at least two post-ART samples were available. Treatment was received in the United States of America by all participants with HIV. Before DNA extraction, cryopreserved samples of roughly 0.9-11 million PBMC were thawed and washed. At the time of the earliest PBMC sample, participants with HIV were aged between roughly 20 and 60 years. Per participant, PBMC samples came from 1-4 timepoints prior to ART initiation and 2-8 timepoints following ART initiation, for a median of 7 samples. Serial HIV viral load, CD4+ T-cell count, ART history and demographic data were obtained for every participant. Using a Qiagen kit on a QIAcube, genomic DNA was extracted from unsorted PBMC, with samples processed in batches of 12.

The data were taken from a study of long-term antiretroviral therapy in people with HIV (dated 2022 in TCRdb). In the study overall: The earliest samples were collected approximately a decade before the 2015 WHO recommendation for immediate ART, a period when ART was typically delayed until CD4 counts fell. This retrospective serial study examined whether starting ART and sustained HIV suppression were associated with changes in the composition and diversity of the TRB repertoire in peripheral blood. A total of 150 to 200 cryopreserved PBMC samples were contributed to the cohort by 30 adults with confirmed HIV infection, with samples collected serially over a mean of 6 years (range 1-12). Of the approximately 32 participants with HIV, more than 10 were female. Test extractions of a monoclonal T-cell line alongside 33 polyclonal samples showed no cross-contamination during QIAcube processing. General conclusions and limits of the study: Inferences about post-ART repertoire changes were limited because no data were available on ART adherence, viral resistance or therapy changes. Samples dated from about 2004 to 2017, and the ART regimens used may be less effective than current ones. At every time point, the repertoire was dominated by expanded TRB clones first identified before ART initiation, although this dominance fluctuated and, in many PLHIV, declined after ART. Compared with controls, HIV repertoires had narrower CDR3 length ranges, and the network structure pointed to an antigen-experienced repertoire that shifted only slightly toward naive after ART. Since PBMC availability was limited, sequencing covered only the TCR beta chain, with no alpha chain pairing. Because pre-ART samples had limited cell numbers, profiling was done on unsorted PBMC rather than on sorted CD4+ and CD8+ T cells. ART initiation was associated with a significant increase in TRB diversity, but diversity stayed significantly below transplant donor controls even after long-term ART.

The immunoSEQ hsTCRB v3.0 assay was used at survey level resolution to sequence the TRB variable region. TRB sequencing targeted a depth of about 35,000-50,000 T-cell genomes per sample. TRB libraries were pooled and sequenced on an Illumina MiSeq using a v3 150-cycle kit. The source study handled its data this way. Repertoire analysis was run in R within a reproducible Nextflow workflow that covered QC, data transformation and analysis. Custom analyses were implemented in LymphoSeq2, an R package for AIRR-Seq data exploration. After excluding a few samples that yielded fewer than 5000 total TRB sequences, approximately 180 HIV repertoires remained for analysis. Of the roughly 180 retained HIV repertoires, over 55 were collected before and 129 after ART initiation. Repertoires were downsampled to 5000 TRB nucleotide sequences, with summary statistics averaged over 100 downsampling iterations. TRB sequences were retained for analysis only if CDR3 regions of at least seven amino acids were present. Two measures captured diversity: a Shannon entropy-derived clonality score and the Gini coefficient. In the repertoire networks, any two of the top 5000 CDR3 amino acid sequences were linked whenever the two sequences differed by an edit distance of one. GLIPH2 predicted antigen specificity groups and MHC restriction for TRB CDR3 amino acid sequences. CDR3 amino acid sequences were matched against VDJdb and McPAS-TCR to flag known CMV, EBV, HIV or tissue antigen associations. Pre-ART, post-ART and control groups were compared with Wilcoxon signed-rank tests and Holm-Bonferroni correction. TCRdb carries this immuneACCESS record with in-frame sequences only. Its versions omit some clonotypes, under half of them owing to an unresolved V gene in the studies checked, with the rest unexplained. V, J and clone size were drawn from that table, and D and trimming were deduced from the DNA. This sample gives approximately 17,000 clones in total; approximately 81% of them show up just once. The top ten clonotypes cover about 15% of the sample.

The CDR3 runs 16 amino acids, cysteine and phenylalanine included. Solely the CDR3 DNA is kept, with 48 bases framed from the first base. Based on the germline V gene (reference sequence), the CDR1 and CDR2 sequences are SGHNT and YYREEE. After removal of 4 bases from V and 2 bases from J, the junction retains 7 bases not matched to a gene. The rearranged chain carries TRBV5-4 and TRBJ2-2, with 8 middle bases fitting TRBD2. Sample: unsorted PBMCs, taken 1.2 to 1.3 years before starting antiretroviral therapy. The receptor was derived from a man aged 25 to 40 with HIV. This receptor has the CDR3 CASSPQTSANTGELFF. The DNA sequence reads TGTGCCAGCAGCCCACAGACTAGCGCCAACACCGGGGAGCTGTTTTTT.